Presented here are 2 T cell receptor beta chains from one specimen sequenced in a study of Ad26.COV2.S vaccination and SARS-CoV-2 variants. TCRdb's copy holds only in-frame clones and misses some; the assay was immunoSEQ multiplex PCR. The sample lists a few hundred thousand clones, 80% to 95% occurring once. Treatment noted: around 19 received Ad26.COV2.S at low or high dose, single or two shots; 5 received placebo; per-sample allocation not given. Specimens were obtained on day 63 following the first vaccine or placebo injection. The sample consisted of peripheral blood, taken in a trial of Ad26.COV2.S vaccine versus placebo. The receptors shown here come from a person aged 18-65 years who received the Ad26.COV2.S COVID-19 vaccine or a placebo.

The chain is built from TRBV3-1 (or the pseudogene TRBV3-2) and TRBJ2-1, with TRBD2 as a possible D gene (6 bases). The CDR3 has 16 residues. Germline V gene data show CDR1 as LGHDT and CDR2 as YNNKEL (reference sequence). The V and J ends lost 4 bases and 5 bases respectively, with 18 bases between them. The CDR3: CASSPLAGGPHNEQFF. The CDR3 bases are TGTGCCAGCAGCCCCCTAGCCGGAGGGCCCCACAATGAGCAGTTCTTC.

Regarding this clone: Other nucleotide sequences from this sample produce the same CDR3. This chain links TRBV9 with TRBJ2-7; 11 positions agree with TRBD2. There are 15 residues in the CDR3. CDR1 and CDR2 (germline): SGDLS, YYNGEE. V lost 2 bases to trimming and J lost 2 bases; unmatched junction nucleotides: 3. The CDR3 DNA sequence: TGTGCCAGCAGCGTTGGGACTAGCGGTACCTACGAGCAGTACTTC. Translating it yields CASSVGTSGTYEQYF. The complete variable domain, with remaining parts taken from reference TRBV9 and TRBJ2-7, reads DSGVTQTPKHLITATGQRVTLRCSPRSGDLSVYWYQQSLDQGLQFLIQYYNGEERAKGNILERFSAQQFPDLHSELNLSSLELGDSALYFCASSVGTSGTYEQYFGPGTRLTVT.